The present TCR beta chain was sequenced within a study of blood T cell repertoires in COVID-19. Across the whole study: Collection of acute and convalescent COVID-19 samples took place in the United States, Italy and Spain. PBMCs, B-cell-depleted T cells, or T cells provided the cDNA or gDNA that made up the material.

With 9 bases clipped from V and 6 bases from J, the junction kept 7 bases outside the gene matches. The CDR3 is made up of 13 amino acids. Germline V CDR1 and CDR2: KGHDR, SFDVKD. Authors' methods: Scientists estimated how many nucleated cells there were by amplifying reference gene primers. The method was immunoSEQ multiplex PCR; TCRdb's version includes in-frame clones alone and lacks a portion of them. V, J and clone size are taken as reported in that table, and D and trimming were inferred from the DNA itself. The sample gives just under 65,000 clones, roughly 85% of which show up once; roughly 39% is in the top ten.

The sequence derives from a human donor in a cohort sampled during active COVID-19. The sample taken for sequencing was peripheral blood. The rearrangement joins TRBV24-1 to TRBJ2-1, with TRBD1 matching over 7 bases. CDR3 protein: CATRRRGSNEQFF. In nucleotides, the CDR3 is TGTGCCACCCGGCGCAGGGGGAGCAATGAGCAGTTCTTC.